A selection of T cell receptor beta chains follows, all from one sample in a study of cytomegalovirus exposure and HLA in healthy donors. Assay used: immunoSEQ multiplex PCR; TCRdb lists only in-frame clones, some missing. The sample has about 120,000 clones, approximately 80% seen once. Sequenced material: PBMCs. The receptors derive from a man aged 25-45 years in good health and CMV-seropositive. Both conserved end residues are part of each CDR3. Each record gives: J gene, V gene, clone size, D gene, CDR3 protein, CDR3 DNA. A D gene is named only where the DNA matches it firmly. Some rows mark clone size as missing; the rest say once, few, many or name a class of expanded clone.

J gene: TRBJ1-5; V gene: TRBV4-3; clone size: .; D gene: TRBD1; CDR3 protein: CASSQEWYGQGASQPQHF; CDR3 DNA: TGCGCCAGCAGCCAAGAGTGGTACGGACAGGGGGCGAGTCAGCCCCAGCATTTT
J gene: TRBJ2-1; V gene: TRBV6-6; clone size: .; D gene: TRBD1; CDR3 protein: CATDRGVENEQFF; CDR3 DNA: TGTGCCACCGACAGGGGGGTGGAGAATGAGCAGTTCTTC
J gene: TRBJ2-2; V gene: TRBV5-1; clone size: .; D gene: .; CDR3 protein: CASSPISGTGELFF; CDR3 DNA: TGCGCCAGCAGCCCCATTTCGGGGACCGGGGAGCTGTTTTTT
J gene: TRBJ1-1; V gene: TRBV6-5; clone size: once; D gene: .; CDR3 protein: CASSSDWNTEAFF; CDR3 DNA: TGTGCCAGCAGTTCCGACTGGAACACTGAAGCTTTCTTT
J gene: TRBJ2-7; V gene: TRBV27; clone size: .; D gene: TRBD1; CDR3 protein: CASSWGQGVREQYF; CDR3 DNA: TGTGCCAGCAGTTGGGGACAGGGGGTCCGCGAGCAGTACTTC
J gene: TRBJ2-7; V gene: TRBV19; clone size: .; D gene: TRBD1; CDR3 protein: CASSIDLQGLYGYEQYF; CDR3 DNA: TGTGCCAGTAGTATAGATCTACAGGGGCTGTATGGTTACGAGCAGTACTTC
J gene: TRBJ2-3; V gene: TRBV4-2; clone size: .; D gene: .; CDR3 protein: CASSQVEAVNTDTQYF; CDR3 DNA: TGTGCCAGCAGCCAAGTGGAGGCAGTAAACACAGATACGCAGTATTTT
J gene: TRBJ2-1; V gene: TRBV7-3; clone size: .; D gene: TRBD2; CDR3 protein: CASSRGLAGGSSYNEQFF; CDR3 DNA: TGTGCCAGCAGCCGAGGACTAGCGGGAGGTAGCTCCTACAATGAGCAGTTCTTC
J gene: TRBJ2-3; V gene: TRBV6-4; clone size: few; D gene: TRBD2; CDR3 protein: CASTAGLAGSDTQYF; CDR3 DNA: TGTGCCAGCACCGCGGGACTAGCGGGGTCAGATACGCAGTATTTT
J gene: TRBJ2-1; V gene: TRBV7-8; clone size: few; D gene: TRBD2; CDR3 protein: CASSPNQGLAGGREQFF; CDR3 DNA: TGTGCCAGCAGCCCAAACCAGGGACTAGCGGGAGGGCGGGAGCAGTTCTTC
J gene: TRBJ1-5; V gene: TRBV15; clone size: .; D gene: TRBD1; CDR3 protein: CATSREQGRNQPQHF; CDR3 DNA: TGTGCCACCAGCAGAGAACAGGGGAGAAATCAGCCCCAGCATTTT
J gene: TRBJ2-1; V gene: TRBV9; clone size: .; D gene: TRBD2; CDR3 protein: CASSVGNSGGLNEQFF; CDR3 DNA: TGTGCCAGCAGCGTAGGAAATAGCGGGGGCCTCAATGAGCAGTTCTTC
J gene: TRBJ2-7; V gene: TRBV7-2; clone size: .; D gene: .; CDR3 protein: CASSTQGNEQYF; CDR3 DNA: TGTGCCAGCAGCACTCAGGGTAACGAGCAGTACTTC
J gene: TRBJ1-5; V gene: TRBV11-2; clone size: .; D gene: .; CDR3 protein: CASSLNEGFLNQPQHF; CDR3 DNA: TGTGCCAGCAGCTTAAATGAGGGCTTCCTCAATCAGCCCCAGCATTTT
J gene: TRBJ2-7; V gene: TRBV7-9; clone size: .; D gene: .; CDR3 protein: CSSSLSVYEQYF; CDR3 DNA: TGTTCCAGCAGCTTATCGGTTTACGAGCAGTACTTC
J gene: TRBJ2-7; V gene: TRBV19; clone size: .; D gene: .; CDR3 protein: CASSNGLDYEQYF; CDR3 DNA: TGTGCCAGTAGTAACGGGTTGGACTACGAGCAGTACTTC
J gene: TRBJ1-2; V gene: TRBV7-2; clone size: .; D gene: .; CDR3 protein: CASSITTGPNYGYTF; CDR3 DNA: TGTGCCAGCAGCATCACGACAGGCCCCAACTATGGCTACACCTTC
J gene: TRBJ2-7; V gene: TRBV5-8; clone size: .; D gene: TRBD2; CDR3 protein: CASSPTSGSGFKPYEQYF; CDR3 DNA: TGTGCCAGCAGCCCGACTAGCGGGTCGGGGTTTAAGCCCTACGAGCAGTACTTC
J gene: TRBJ2-7; V gene: TRBV4-1; clone size: .; D gene: TRBD2; CDR3 protein: CASSLRTSGSTYEQYF; CDR3 DNA: TGCGCCAGCAGCCTTCGGACTAGCGGGAGTACCTACGAGCAGTACTTC
J gene: TRBJ1-6; V gene: TRBV7-3; clone size: .; D gene: TRBD1; CDR3 protein: CASSATGENSPLHF; CDR3 DNA: TGTGCCAGCAGCGCGACAGGGGAAAATTCACCCCTCCACTTT
J gene: TRBJ2-1; V gene: TRBV28; clone size: once; D gene: .; CDR3 protein: CASSLLAWNEQFF; CDR3 DNA: TGTGCCAGCAGTTTACTAGCTTGGAATGAGCAGTTCTTC
J gene: TRBJ1-4; V gene: TRBV9; clone size: .; D gene: TRBD1; CDR3 protein: CASSLTGTGAEKLFF; CDR3 DNA: TGTGCCAGCAGCCTCACCGGGACAGGGGCGGAAAAACTGTTTTTT
J gene: TRBJ1-2; V gene: TRBV6-5; clone size: .; D gene: TRBD1; CDR3 protein: CASSRPGQGYGYTF; CDR3 DNA: TGTGCCAGCAGCCGACCGGGACAGGGCTATGGCTACACCTTC
J gene: TRBJ2-5; V gene: TRBV10-3; clone size: once; D gene: TRBD1; CDR3 protein: CAISEASTGPKETQYF; CDR3 DNA: TGTGCCATCAGTGAAGCCTCGACAGGGCCGAAGGAGACCCAGTACTTC
J gene: TRBJ2-1; V gene: TRBV27; clone size: .; D gene: .; CDR3 protein: CASSPLGADNEQFF; CDR3 DNA: TGTGCCAGCAGTCCCCTCGGAGCGGACAATGAGCAGTTCTTC
J gene: TRBJ2-2; V gene: TRBV9; clone size: once; D gene: .; CDR3 protein: CASSVFLTGELFF; CDR3 DNA: TGTGCCAGCAGCGTTTTCCTCACCGGGGAGCTGTTTTTT
J gene: TRBJ2-5; V gene: TRBV9; clone size: .; D gene: TRBD2; CDR3 protein: CASSSRGLAVPGETQYF; CDR3 DNA: TGTGCCAGCAGCTCTCGGGGACTAGCGGTACCGGGGGAGACCCAGTACTTC
J gene: TRBJ1-1; V gene: TRBV6-5; clone size: .; D gene: TRBD1; CDR3 protein: CASSWGDSQNTEAFF; CDR3 DNA: TGTGCCAGCAGTTGGGGGGACAGCCAGAACACTGAAGCTTTCTTT
J gene: TRBJ2-2; V gene: TRBV7-7; clone size: few; D gene: .; CDR3 protein: CASSFAFSPGRDTGELFF; CDR3 DNA: TGTGCTAGCAGCTTCGCATTCAGCCCCGGGCGGGACACCGGGGAGCTGTTTTTT
J gene: TRBJ1-1; V gene: TRBV6-5; clone size: few; D gene: .; CDR3 protein: CASSLSGRGTEAFF; CDR3 DNA: TGTGCCAGCAGTCTGTCGGGGAGAGGGACTGAAGCTTTCTTT
J gene: TRBJ2-7; V gene: TRBV20-1; clone size: .; D gene: .; CDR3 protein: CSASPSYEQYF; CDR3 DNA: TGCAGTGCTAGTCCGAGCTACGAGCAGTACTTC
J gene: TRBJ2-5; V gene: TRBV29-1; clone size: .; D gene: .; CDR3 protein: CSVENPDSQETQYF; CDR3 DNA: TGCAGCGTTGAAAACCCGGACAGTCAAGAGACCCAGTACTTC
J gene: TRBJ1-2; V gene: TRBV27; clone size: .; D gene: .; CDR3 protein: CASSLAGLYGYTF; CDR3 DNA: TGTGCCAGCAGTTTAGCAGGGCTATATGGCTACACCTTC
J gene: TRBJ1-1; V gene: TRBV7-9; clone size: .; D gene: TRBD1; CDR3 protein: CASSATTGENTEAFF; CDR3 DNA: TGTGCCAGCAGCGCAACAACAGGGGAGAACACTGAAGCTTTCTTT
J gene: TRBJ2-1; V gene: TRBV7-2; clone size: .; D gene: .; CDR3 protein: CASSYGTSNEQFF; CDR3 DNA: TGTGCCAGCAGCTACGGGACTTCCAATGAGCAGTTCTTC
J gene: TRBJ2-1; V gene: TRBV27; clone size: .; D gene: .; CDR3 protein: CASSPIGEAEQFF; CDR3 DNA: TGTGCCAGCAGTCCGATCGGGGAGGCTGAGCAGTTCTTC
J gene: TRBJ2-1; V gene: TRBV19; clone size: .; D gene: TRBD2; CDR3 protein: CASSSGRAYGREQFF; CDR3 DNA: TGTGCCAGTAGTTCGGGCAGGGCCTACGGGAGGGAGCAGTTCTTC
J gene: TRBJ2-2; V gene: TRBV14; clone size: .; D gene: .; CDR3 protein: CASSQEVTPPAELFF; CDR3 DNA: TGTGCCAGCAGCCAAGAGGTGACACCACCGGCGGAGCTGTTTTTT
J gene: TRBJ1-3; V gene: TRBV7-2; clone size: .; D gene: TRBD1; CDR3 protein: CASSFRQGAAGNTIYF; CDR3 DNA: TGTGCCAGCAGCTTTAGACAGGGGGCGGCTGGAAACACCATATATTTT
J gene: TRBJ2-2; V gene: TRBV7-3; clone size: .; D gene: .; CDR3 protein: CASSSTGWSGELFF; CDR3 DNA: TGTGCCAGCAGCTCTACAGGATGGAGCGGGGAGCTGTTTTTT
J gene: TRBJ2-7; V gene: TRBV2; clone size: .; D gene: .; CDR3 protein: CASRGTGYEQYF; CDR3 DNA: TGTGCCAGCAGAGGCACAGGCTACGAGCAGTACTTC
J gene: TRBJ2-2; V gene: TRBV21-1; clone size: .; D gene: .; CDR3 protein: CATQRWRGQGGELFF; CDR3 DNA: TGTGCCACTCAACGTTGGAGGGGGCAGGGCGGGGAGCTGTTTTTT
J gene: TRBJ2-1; V gene: TRBV5-8; clone size: .; D gene: TRBD2; CDR3 protein: CASSTLAGGLFSSYNEQFF; CDR3 DNA: TGTGCCAGCAGCACCCTGGCGGGAGGACTCTTTAGCTCCTACAATGAGCAGTTCTTC
J gene: TRBJ2-3; V gene: TRBV29-1; clone size: .; D gene: TRBD1; CDR3 protein: CSVQPEDRERRVWAVAQYF; CDR3 DNA: TGCAGCGTTCAGCCCGAAGACAGGGAGAGGAGAGTGTGGGCCGTGGCGCAGTATTTT